Here is one T cell receptor (beta chain) with its context. Its antigen remains unidentified. The junction and the germline gene differ at one end; a read error may be behind it. The sample belongs to a study of cytomegalovirus exposure and HLA in healthy donors. General study results and limits: Among TCR sequences, most were rare, though some public TCRs appeared in many donors. Altogether, 150 to 200 TCR beta chains were recorded as cytomegalovirus-associated.

Using immunoSEQ multiplex PCR, the repertoire was profiled, and TCRdb retains in-frame clones only, with some absent. Of about 200,000 clones in the sample, roughly 80% were seen once. CDR1 is SGHDN, CDR2 FVKESK, per germline. The CDR3 sequence is 13 residues long. The specimen was PBMCs. The V gene is TRBV14, the J gene TRBJ2-7, with 10 bases identical to TRBD2. The TCR sequence derives from a woman between 18 and 29 years old in good health and CMV-seronegative. The CDR3 DNA reads TGTGCCAGCAGCCAAGACTTTGGACTAGCGGCTGCCTTC. It yields the protein CASSQDFGLAAAF.